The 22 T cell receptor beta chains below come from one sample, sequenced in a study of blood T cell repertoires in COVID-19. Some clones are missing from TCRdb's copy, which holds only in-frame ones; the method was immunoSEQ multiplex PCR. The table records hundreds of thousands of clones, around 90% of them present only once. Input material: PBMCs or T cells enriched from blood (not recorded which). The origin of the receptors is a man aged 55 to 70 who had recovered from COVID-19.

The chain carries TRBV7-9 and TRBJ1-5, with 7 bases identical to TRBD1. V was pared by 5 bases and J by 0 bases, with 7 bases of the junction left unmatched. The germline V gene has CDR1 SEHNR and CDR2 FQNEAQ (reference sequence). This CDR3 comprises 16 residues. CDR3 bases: TGTGCCAGCAGCCGACGGACAGGAGATAGCAATCAGCCCCAGCATTTT. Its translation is CASSRRTGDSNQPQHF.

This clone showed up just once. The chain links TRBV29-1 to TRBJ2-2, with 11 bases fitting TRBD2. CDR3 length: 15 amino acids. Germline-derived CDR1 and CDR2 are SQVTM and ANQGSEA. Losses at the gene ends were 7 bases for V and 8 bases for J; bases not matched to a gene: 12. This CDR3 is CSGQTSGVSSGELFF. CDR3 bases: TGCAGCGGTCAGACTAGCGGGGTATCTTCTGGGGAGCTGTTTTTT.

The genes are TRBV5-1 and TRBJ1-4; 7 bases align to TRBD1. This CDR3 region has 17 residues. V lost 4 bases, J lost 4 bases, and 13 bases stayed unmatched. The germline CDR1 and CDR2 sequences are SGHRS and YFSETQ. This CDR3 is CASSRGRAGQINEKLFF. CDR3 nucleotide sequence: TGCGCCAGCAGCCGTGGACGGGCGGGACAGATTAATGAAAAACTGTTTTTT.

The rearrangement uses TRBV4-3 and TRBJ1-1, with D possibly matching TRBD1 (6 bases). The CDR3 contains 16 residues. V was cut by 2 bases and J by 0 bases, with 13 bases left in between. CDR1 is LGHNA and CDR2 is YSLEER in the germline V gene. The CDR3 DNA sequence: TGCGCCAGCAGCCAATATGCAGGGGTCATGAACACTGAAGCTTTCTTT. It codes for CASSQYAGVMNTEAFF.

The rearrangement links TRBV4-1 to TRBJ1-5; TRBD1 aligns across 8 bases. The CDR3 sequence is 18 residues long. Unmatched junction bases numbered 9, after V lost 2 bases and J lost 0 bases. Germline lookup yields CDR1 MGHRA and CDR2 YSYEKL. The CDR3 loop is CASSQRDRGEYSNQPQHF. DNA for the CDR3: TGCGCCAGCAGCCAAAGAGACAGGGGCGAATATAGCAATCAGCCCCAGCATTTT.

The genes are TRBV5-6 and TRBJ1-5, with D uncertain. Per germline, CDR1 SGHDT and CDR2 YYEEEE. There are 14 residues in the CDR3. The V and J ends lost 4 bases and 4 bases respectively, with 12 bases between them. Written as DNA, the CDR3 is TGTGCCAGCAGCCCGTGGACGGGAAATCAGCCCCAGCATTTT. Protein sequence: CASSPWTGNQPQHF.

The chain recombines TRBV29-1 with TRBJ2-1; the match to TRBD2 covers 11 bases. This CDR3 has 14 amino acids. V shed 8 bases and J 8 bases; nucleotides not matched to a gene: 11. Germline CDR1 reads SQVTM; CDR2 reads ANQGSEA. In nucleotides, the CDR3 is TGCAGCACCTTACTAGCGGGAGCTCCTTATGAGCAGTTCTTC. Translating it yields CSTLLAGAPYEQFF.

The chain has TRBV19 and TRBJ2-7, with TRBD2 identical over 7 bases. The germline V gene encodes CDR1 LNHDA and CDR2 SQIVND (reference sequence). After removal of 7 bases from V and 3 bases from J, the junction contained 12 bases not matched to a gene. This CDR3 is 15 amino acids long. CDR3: CASMGGGTEGYEQYF. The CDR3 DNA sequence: TGTGCCAGTATGGGCGGGGGAACGGAAGGCTACGAGCAGTACTTC.

The CDR3 DNA is TGTGCCAGCAGTTTTGAGTCGATTTATGGCTACACCTTC. It encodes CASSFESIYGYTF. The V and J genes are TRBV12-3 or TRBV12-4 and TRBJ1-2; D unresolved. Trimming shortened V by 3 bases and J by 5 bases, and 10 bases separated the two germline ends. This CDR3 comprises 13 residues.

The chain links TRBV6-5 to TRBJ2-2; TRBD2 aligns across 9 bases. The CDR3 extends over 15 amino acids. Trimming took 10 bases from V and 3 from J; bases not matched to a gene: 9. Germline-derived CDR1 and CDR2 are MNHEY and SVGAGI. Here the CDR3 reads CATSPSGIYTGELFF. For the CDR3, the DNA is TGTGCCACCTCCCCTAGCGGGATTTACACCGGGGAGCTGTTTTTT.

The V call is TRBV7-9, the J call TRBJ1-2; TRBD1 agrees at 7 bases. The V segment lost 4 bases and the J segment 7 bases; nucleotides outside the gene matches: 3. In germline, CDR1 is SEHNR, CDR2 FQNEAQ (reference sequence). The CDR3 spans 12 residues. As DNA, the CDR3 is TGTGCCAGCAGCTCCAGGGGGTTTGGCTACACCTTC. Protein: CASSSRGFGYTF.

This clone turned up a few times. The DNA of the CDR3 is TGTGCCAGCGGGCTAGCGGGAGGGGATACGCAGTATTTT. Translated, it gives CASGLAGGDTQYF. The V and J genes are TRBV12-3 or TRBV12-4 and TRBJ2-3, with 12 bases fitting TRBD2. This CDR3 spans 13 amino acids. V was clipped by 8 bases and J by 6 bases; unmatched bases: 3.

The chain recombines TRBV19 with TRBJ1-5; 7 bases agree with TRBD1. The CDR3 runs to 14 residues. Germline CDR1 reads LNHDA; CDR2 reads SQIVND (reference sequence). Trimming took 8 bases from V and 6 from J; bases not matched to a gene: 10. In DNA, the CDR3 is TGTGCCAGTGTTTTGAAGACAGGGTTTCAGCCCCAGCATTTT. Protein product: CASVLKTGFQPQHF.

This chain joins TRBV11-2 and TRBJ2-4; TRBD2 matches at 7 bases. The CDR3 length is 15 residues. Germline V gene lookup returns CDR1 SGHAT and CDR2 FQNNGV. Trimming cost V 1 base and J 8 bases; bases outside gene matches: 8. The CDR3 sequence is CASSLGTRVRDIQYF. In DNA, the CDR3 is TGTGCCAGCAGCTTAGGGACTAGGGTCAGGGACATTCAGTACTTC. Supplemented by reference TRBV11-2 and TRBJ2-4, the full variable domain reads EAGVAQSPRYKIIEKRQSVAFWCNPISGHATLYWYQQILGQGPKLLIQFQNNGVVDDSQLPKDRFSAERLKGVDSTLKIQPAKLEDSAVYLCASSLGTRVRDIQYFGAGTRLSVL.

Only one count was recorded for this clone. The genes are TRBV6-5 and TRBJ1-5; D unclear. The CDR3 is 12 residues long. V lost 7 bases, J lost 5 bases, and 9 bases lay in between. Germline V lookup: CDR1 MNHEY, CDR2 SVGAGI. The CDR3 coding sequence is TGTGCCAGCAACGACTGGGATCAGCCCCAGCATTTT. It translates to CASNDWDQPQHF.

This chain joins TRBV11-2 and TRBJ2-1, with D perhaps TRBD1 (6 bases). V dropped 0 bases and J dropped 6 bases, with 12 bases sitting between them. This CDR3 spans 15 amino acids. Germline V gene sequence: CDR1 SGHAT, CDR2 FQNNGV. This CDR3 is CASSLEGGQFNEQFF. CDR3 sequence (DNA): TGTGCCAGCAGCTTAGAGGGCGGACAGTTCAATGAGCAGTTCTTC.

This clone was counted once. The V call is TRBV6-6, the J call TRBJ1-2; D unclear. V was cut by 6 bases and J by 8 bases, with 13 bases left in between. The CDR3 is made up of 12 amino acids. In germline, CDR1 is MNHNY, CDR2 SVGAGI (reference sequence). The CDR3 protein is CASRGGLGGYTF. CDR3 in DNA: TGTGCCAGCAGGGGAGGTCTGGGCGGCTACACCTTC.

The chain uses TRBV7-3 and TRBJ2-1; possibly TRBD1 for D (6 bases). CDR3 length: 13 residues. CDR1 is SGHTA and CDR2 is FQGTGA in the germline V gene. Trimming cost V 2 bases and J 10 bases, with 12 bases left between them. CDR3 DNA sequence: TGTGCCAGCAGCTTAGCAGGGGCTCGCGAGCAGTTCTTC. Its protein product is CASSLAGAREQFF.

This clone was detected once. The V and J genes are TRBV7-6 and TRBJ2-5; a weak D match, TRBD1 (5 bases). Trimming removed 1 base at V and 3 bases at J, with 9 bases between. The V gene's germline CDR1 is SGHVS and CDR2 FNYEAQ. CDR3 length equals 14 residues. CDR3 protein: CASSLVVREETQYF. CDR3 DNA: TGTGCCAGCAGCTTAGTGGTCAGGGAAGAGACCCAGTACTTC. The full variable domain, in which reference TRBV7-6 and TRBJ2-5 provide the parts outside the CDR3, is GAGVSQSPRYKVTKRGQDVALRCDPISGHVSLYWYRQALGQGPEFLTYFNYEAQQDKSGLPNDRFSAERPEGSISTLTIQRTEQRDSAMYRCASSLVVREETQYFGPGTRLLVL.

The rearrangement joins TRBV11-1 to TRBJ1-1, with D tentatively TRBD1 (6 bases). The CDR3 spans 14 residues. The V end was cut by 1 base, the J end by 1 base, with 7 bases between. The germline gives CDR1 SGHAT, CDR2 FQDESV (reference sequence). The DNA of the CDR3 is TGTGCCAGCAGCTTAGGACAGGCGAACACTGAAGCTTTCTTT. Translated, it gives CASSLGQANTEAFF.

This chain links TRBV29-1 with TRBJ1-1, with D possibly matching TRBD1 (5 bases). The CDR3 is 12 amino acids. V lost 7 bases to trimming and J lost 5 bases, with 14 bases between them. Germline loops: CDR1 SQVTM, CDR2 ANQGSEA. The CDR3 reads CSGGRGLTEAFF. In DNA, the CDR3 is TGCAGCGGTGGGAGGGGTCTTACTGAAGCTTTCTTT.

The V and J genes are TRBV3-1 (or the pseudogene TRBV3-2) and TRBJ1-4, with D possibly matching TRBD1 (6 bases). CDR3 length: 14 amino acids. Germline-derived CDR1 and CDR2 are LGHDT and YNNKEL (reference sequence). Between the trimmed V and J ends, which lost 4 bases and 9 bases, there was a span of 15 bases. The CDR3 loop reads CASSPDSTNQKLFF. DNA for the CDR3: TGTGCCAGCAGCCCGGACAGTACGAATCAAAAACTGTTTTTT.